Listed here is a single T cell receptor beta chain. The antigen is not known. This sample's time point: patch test 3, about 24 weeks after DPC sensitization. Treatment in this sample: therapeutic diphenylcyclopropenone sensitization with weekly scalp DPC. Germline V gene data show CDR1 as DFQATT and CDR2 as SNEGSKA (reference sequence). The V segment lost 5 bases and the J segment 1 base; nucleotides outside the gene matches: 7. This CDR3 region has 14 residues. A single record per CDR3 protein comes from TCRdb applying MiXCR to the RACE reads. The sample gives 90,000 to 110,000 distinct CDR3 sequences, around 34% of which show up once; more than 2.5% is in the top ten. The sample originates from a study of human T cells and chemical hapten exposure. Study-level information: All patients underwent weekly scalp dosing with diphenylcyclopropenone for the full roughly 24-week study.

Study findings and constraints: Sensitizing to DPC left TCRs with a frequency above 1 in 1000 unaltered.

J is TRBJ2-7 and V is TRBV20-1, with TRBD2 matching over 8 bases. Material: whole blood, obtained in connection with sensitization to the hapten diphenylcyclopropenone (DPC). This clonotype was sampled from a man in his forties or fifties with alopecia areata. Some clones in this sample may be carry-over from other donors' samples. The CDR3, as DNA: TGCAGTGCTCGTAAAATAGCGGGGTCCTACGAGCAGTACTTC. Protein sequence: CSARKIAGSYEQYF.